A single sample gave rise to the 3 T cell receptor beta chains below, sequenced in a study of blood T cell repertoires in COVID-19. Only in-frame clones appear in the TCRdb table, and some are missing; sequencing was by immunoSEQ multiplex PCR. Of 200,000 to 250,000 clones in the sample, under 85% were seen once. The sequenced material came from peripheral blood. Receptor source: a man aged 25 to 40 who had recovered from COVID-19.

J is TRBJ2-3 and V is TRBV9, with 8 bases fitting TRBD2. This CDR3 spans 14 amino acids. With 3 bases clipped from V and 1 base from J, the junction kept 1 base outside the gene matches. Germline V lookup: CDR1 SGDLS, CDR2 YYNGEE. Written as DNA, the CDR3 is TGTGCCAGCAGCGAAGCGGGGGGCACAGATACGCAGTATTTT. Its protein is CASSEAGGTDTQYF.

The J gene is TRBJ1-1, the V gene TRBV29-1; tentative D call: TRBD1 (5 bases). Germline V gene lookup returns CDR1 SQVTM and CDR2 ANQGSEA. The CDR3 is 14 residues long. V was trimmed by 7 bases and J by 3 bases, leaving 18 bases between them. CDR3 sequence: CSALQQGAYTEAFF. The CDR3 DNA reads as TGCAGCGCCCTCCAACAAGGGGCTTACACTGAAGCTTTCTTT.

This rearrangement joins TRBV20-1 to TRBJ1-2; 7 bases fit TRBD1. CDR3 length: 14 amino acids. Trimming took 3 bases from V and 8 from J; bases not matched to a gene: 12. Germline values: CDR1 DFQATT, CDR2 SNEGSKA (reference sequence). The CDR3 DNA reads TGCAGTGCTAGTTCGACAGGGAATTCGAGGGGCTACACCTTC. Its translation is CSASSTGNSRGYTF.